The T cell receptor (beta chain) under discussion was sequenced for a study of sequential checkpoint blockade in melanoma. Overall study context: After both sequences, patients received maintenance nivolumab.

This table comes from immunoSEQ multiplex PCR, and its TCRdb copy is limited to in-frame clones, with some not included. The sample lists more than 9,500 clones; 70% to 85% were seen once. The CDR3 has 15 residues. The germline V gene has CDR1 SGHRS and CDR2 YFSETQ. V dropped 0 bases and J dropped 8 bases, with 17 bases sitting between them. Described treatment: randomized to nivolumab then ipilimumab (arm A) or the reverse (arm B). None of the patients previously received DNA-damaging chemotherapy. From thawed PBMCs, live CD3+CD8+ cells negative for CD19 and CD56 were sorted. The gene calls are TRBV5-1 and TRBJ1-1; perhaps TRBD1 as D (5 bases). The sequencing here drew on CD8+ T cells sorted from blood (inferred from file names), taken from a patient given nivolumab and ipilimumab in sequence. The sequence derives from a human donor with melanoma. The CDR3 sequence: CASSLVGQGPPEAFF. In DNA form, the CDR3 reads TGCGCCAGCAGCTTGGTGGGCCAGGGCCCTCCAGAAGCTTTCTTT.